This passage covers 31 T cell receptor beta chains from one sample sequenced in a study of blood T cell repertoires in COVID-19. This table comes from immunoSEQ multiplex PCR, and its TCRdb copy is limited to in-frame clones, with some not included. The sample lists about 280,000 clones; roughly 89% were seen once. Specimen: PBMCs or T cells enriched from blood (not recorded which). Receptors originate from a woman in her forties who had recovered from COVID-19.

This clone has just one count. V usage is TRBV5-4 and J usage is TRBJ1-1; 8 bases line up with TRBD1. Per the germline V gene, CDR1 is SGHNT and CDR2 is YYREEE (reference sequence). V lost 2 bases to trimming and J lost 1 base; unmatched junction nucleotides: 10. This CDR3 spans 17 amino acids. CDR3 sequence reads: CASSFAGQGLGNTEAFF. CDR3 sequence (DNA): TGTGCCAGCAGCTTTGCTGGACAGGGTCTAGGGAACACTGAAGCTTTCTTT.

A note on this clone: At the DNA level, this CDR3 is encoded by other sequences in the same sample as well. The DNA for the CDR3 is TGTGCCACCAGTGACCCTAGCGGAAGCTCCTACAATGAGCAGTTCTTC. Translated, it gives CATSDPSGSSYNEQFF. V is TRBV24-1 and J is TRBJ2-1, with 7 bases fitting TRBD2. Germline values: CDR1 KGHDR, CDR2 SFDVKD. The junction had 5 bases not matched to a gene; V was cut back by 4 bases and J by 0 bases. CDR3 length equals 16 residues.

In its sample, this clone was seen once. The J gene is TRBJ2-7, the V gene TRBV7-2; D might be TRBD2 (6 bases). Germline-derived CDR1 and CDR2 are SGHTA and FQGNSA. The CDR3 contains 15 residues. Deletions cut 2 bases from V and 4 bases from J, with 15 bases between. CDR3: CASSLSSGVGYEQYF. The CDR3 coding sequence is TGTGCCAGCAGCTTATCGTCGGGGGTTGGTTACGAGCAGTACTTC. Drawing the rest from reference TRBV7-2 and TRBJ2-7, the complete variable domain is GAGVSQSPSNKVTEKGKDVELRCDPISGHTALYWYRQSLGQGLEFLIYFQGNSAPDKSGLPSDRFSAERTGGSVSTLTIQRTQQEDSAVYLCASSLSSGVGYEQYFGPGTRLTVT.

The chain recombines TRBV18 with TRBJ1-2, with 7 bases that match TRBD1. Per the germline V gene, CDR1 is KGHSH and CDR2 is LQKENI. V was clipped by 4 bases and J by 4 bases; unmatched bases: 6. CDR3 length: 14 residues. CDR3 sequence: CASSQTGNSYGYTF. The DNA of the CDR3 is TGTGCCAGCTCACAGACAGGGAACTCCTATGGCTACACCTTC.

This chain joins TRBV24-1 and TRBJ1-1, with D perhaps TRBD1 (5 bases). Between the trimmed V and J ends, which lost 3 bases and 4 bases, there was a span of 8 bases. Looked up from germline, CDR1 is KGHDR and CDR2 is SFDVKD. The CDR3 spans 13 residues. The CDR3: CATSDRGSTEAFF. The CDR3 nucleotides are TGTGCCACCAGTGATAGGGGCAGCACTGAAGCTTTCTTT.

This chain joins TRBV5-1 and TRBJ1-4; possible D gene TRBD1, 6 bases. The germline V gene has CDR1 SGHRS and CDR2 YFSETQ. The length of the CDR3 is 14 residues. V was cut by 7 bases and J by 8 bases, with 18 bases left in between. The CDR3 loop reads CASSTGTRGEKLFF. For the CDR3, the DNA is TGCGCCAGCTCTACCGGGACGAGGGGGGAAAAACTGTTTTTT.

The chain is built from TRBV27 and TRBJ2-7; D might be TRBD2 (6 bases). This CDR3 region has 14 residues. Between the trimmed V and J ends, which lost 0 bases and 0 bases, there was a span of 6 bases. CDR1 and CDR2 from the germline V gene are MNHEY and SMNVEV (reference sequence). CDR3 DNA sequence: TGTGCCAGCAGTTTATCCGGGGGCTCCTACGAGCAGTACTTC. Residues: CASSLSGGSYEQYF.

CDR3 DNA: TGTGCCAGTTCGGACAATGAGCAGTTCTTC. Translation gives CASSDNEQFF. The rearrangement joins TRBV19 to TRBJ2-1; the D is unclear. V dropped 8 bases and J dropped 5 bases, with 4 bases sitting between them. Germline V gene data show CDR1 as LNHDA and CDR2 as SQIVND (reference sequence). This CDR3 contains 10 residues.

V usage is TRBV24-1 and J usage is TRBJ1-6, with TRBD1 identical over 7 bases. Trimming took 7 bases from V and 9 from J; bases not matched to a gene: 5. CDR3 size: 13 residues. Germline CDR1 reads KGHDR; CDR2 reads SFDVKD. As DNA, the CDR3 is TGTGCCACCAGCGGGACAGCGGGTTCACCCCTCCACTTT. Residues: CATSGTAGSPLHF.

J is TRBJ2-2 and V is TRBV28; 9 nucleotides line up with TRBD2. Germline V gene lookup returns CDR1 MDHEN and CDR2 SYDVKM. CDR3 length equals 15 residues. The ends lost 3 bases at V and 6 bases at J; junction bases unmatched: 5. The CDR3 spells CASSFGSGSPGELFF. The CDR3 DNA sequence: TGTGCCAGCAGTTTTGGTAGCGGGAGCCCCGGGGAGCTGTTTTTT.

The chain joins TRBV5-3 to TRBJ2-7; the match to TRBD2 covers 13 bases. TRBV5-3 is an ORF, and what it does is uncertain. CDR3 length: 18 amino acids. J was trimmed by 4 bases and V by 0 bases; bases with no gene match: 10. The CDR3 is CARSLARQLAGGSYEQYF. CDR3 sequence (DNA): TGTGCCAGAAGCTTGGCCCGGCAACTAGCGGGAGGGAGTTACGAGCAGTACTTC.

In its sample, this clone was seen a few times. The rearrangement links TRBV11-3 to TRBJ2-1, with D perhaps TRBD1 (5 bases). Trimming stripped 5 bases from V and 8 bases from J, with 19 bases between. Per germline, CDR1 SGHNT and CDR2 YENEEA. The CDR3 has 15 residues. CDR3 loop: CASSRSGQGRYEQFF. CDR3 nucleotide sequence: TGTGCCAGCAGCCGATCCGGGCAGGGCAGGTATGAGCAGTTCTTC.

The rearrangement links TRBV5-1 to TRBJ2-1; 10 positions match TRBD2. Germline V gene lookup returns CDR1 SGHRS and CDR2 YFSETQ. V lost 4 bases to trimming and J lost 4 bases; unmatched junction nucleotides: 8. The CDR3 is 16 residues long. The CDR3 reads CASSDPSGSLYNEQFF. CDR3 nucleotide sequence: TGCGCCAGCAGCGACCCTAGCGGGAGCCTTTACAATGAGCAGTTCTTC. Using reference TRBV5-1 and TRBJ2-1 for the parts outside the CDR3, the full variable domain is KAGVTQTPRYLIKTRGQQVTLSCSPISGHRSVSWYQQTPGQGLQFLFEYFSETQRNKGNFPGRFSGRQFSNSRSEMNVSTLELGDSALYLCASSDPSGSLYNEQFFGPGTRLTVL.

The V gene is TRBV28, the J gene TRBJ2-3; the D gene is possibly TRBD2 (6 bases). CDR3 length: 15 residues. Germline V gene sequence: CDR1 MDHEN, CDR2 SYDVKM. V was pared by 6 bases and J by 0 bases, with 13 bases between. The CDR3 region has the DNA TGTGCCAGCAGCTCTCACGGGACTAGCACAGATACGCAGTATTTT. This gives the protein CASSSHGTSTDTQYF.

This clone has just a few counts. Written as DNA, the CDR3 is TGTGCCAGCAGCTTAGGGACAGGGAGCTCCTACGAGCAGTACTTC. This sequence encodes CASSLGTGSSYEQYF. The rearrangement uses TRBV7-9 and TRBJ2-7, with 8 bases identical to TRBD1. The germline gives CDR1 SEHNR, CDR2 FQNEAQ (reference sequence). V gave up 1 base and J gave up 0 bases; unmatched junction bases: 2. This CDR3 spans 15 amino acids.

V gene TRBV19 combines with J gene TRBJ2-4; D perhaps matches TRBD2 (6 bases). The CDR3 consists of 15 residues. The V and J ends lost 2 bases and 6 bases respectively, with 14 bases between them. The germline gives CDR1 LNHDA, CDR2 SQIVND (reference sequence). The CDR3 here is CASSILGIGGNIQYF. The DNA of the CDR3 is TGTGCCAGTAGTATACTGGGGATCGGGGGAAACATTCAGTACTTC.

The chain has TRBV5-1 and TRBJ2-4; TRBD1 agrees at 10 bases. Germline V gives CDR1 SGHRS, CDR2 YFSETQ. The CDR3 contains 17 residues. The J segment lost 1 base and the V segment lost 2 bases, leaving 6 bases of the junction unmatched. The chain's CDR3 is CASSFGTGARAKNIQYF. In nucleotides, the CDR3 is TGCGCCAGCAGCTTCGGGACAGGGGCGAGGGCCAAAAACATTCAGTACTTC.

The chain carries TRBV5-1 and TRBJ2-3, with TRBD2 matching over 12 bases. CDR1 is SGHRS, CDR2 YFSETQ, per germline. The trim removed 4 bases at V and 2 bases at J, leaving 5 bases unmatched. This CDR3 spans 16 amino acids. CDR3 coding DNA: TGCGCCAGCAGCCCACGGACTAGCGGGAACACAGATACGCAGTATTTT. This encodes CASSPRTSGNTDTQYF.

In this sample, this clone turned up once. Distinct nucleotide sequences in the sample also encode this CDR3. V and J are TRBV5-1 and TRBJ2-1, with 8 bases matching TRBD2. The length of the CDR3 is 15 residues. Germline values: CDR1 SGHRS, CDR2 YFSETQ. Trimming took 4 bases from V and 0 from J; bases not matched to a gene: 3. CDR3 sequence reads: CASSPGGSSYNEQFF. The CDR3 DNA is TGCGCCAGCAGCCCGGGAGGGAGCTCCTACAATGAGCAGTTCTTC.

The rearrangement uses TRBV7-8 and TRBJ2-1; perhaps TRBD2 as D (6 bases). Deletions cut 5 bases from V and 4 bases from J, with 15 bases between. Germline V gene data show CDR1 as SGHVS and CDR2 as FQNEAQ. The CDR3 is 15 amino acids. The CDR3 sequence is CASSPRRAQYNEQFF. As DNA, the CDR3 is TGTGCCAGCAGCCCGAGGAGGGCCCAATACAATGAGCAGTTCTTC.

The chain carries TRBV7-2 and TRBJ2-3, with 13 nucleotides matching TRBD2. Looked up from germline, CDR1 is SGHTA and CDR2 is FQGNSA. Germline trimming cut 5 bases from V and 5 bases from J; bases unmatched to any gene: 10. The CDR3 is 17 residues long. This chain's CDR3 is CASSRRGLAGEVDTQYF. The CDR3 DNA reads as TGTGCCAGCAGCCGCCGAGGACTAGCGGGAGAGGTAGATACGCAGTATTTT.

The V and J genes are TRBV16 and TRBJ1-2, with 12 bases lining up with TRBD1. V lost 3 bases and J lost 10; bases outside the gene matches: 3. Germline V gene lookup returns CDR1 KGHSY and CDR2 FQNENV. This CDR3 has 13 amino acids. The DNA for the CDR3 is TGTGCCAGCAGCCAGCCGGGACAGGGGGCCTACACCTTC. Translated, it gives CASSQPGQGAYTF.

This clone came up once. The same CDR3 is also encoded by other DNA sequences in this sample. The chain uses TRBV6-5 and TRBJ1-1; D is unclear. CDR3 length: 14 residues. V was pared by 0 bases and J by 1 base, with 6 bases between. The germline V gene has CDR1 MNHEY and CDR2 SVGAGI. The CDR3 region is CASSYSPGNTEAFF. CDR3 nucleotides: TGTGCCAGCAGTTACTCGCCAGGGAACACTGAAGCTTTCTTT.

J is TRBJ2-7 and V is TRBV7-9; TRBD2 aligns across 12 bases. Trimming at V came to 1 base and at J to 0 bases, leaving 4 bases not matched to a gene. The CDR3 totals 17 residues. CDR1 and CDR2 from the germline V gene are SEHNR and FQNEAQ (reference sequence). The CDR3 bases are TGTGCCAGCAGCTTAGGACTAGCGGGAGCCTTCTCCTACGAGCAGTACTTC. This gives the protein CASSLGLAGAFSYEQYF.

As to this clone: A junction boundary mismatches the germline segment, possibly from a read error. The V gene is TRBV6-1, the J gene TRBJ2-1, with 10 bases lining up with TRBD2. This CDR3 region has 15 residues. Germline CDR1 reads MNHNS; CDR2 reads SASEGT. The CDR3 DNA reads as TGTGCCAGCAGCGAAGGGACTAGCGAAATCCATGAGCAGTTCTTC. Amino acids: CASSEGTSEIHEQFF.

The V and J genes are TRBV11-2 and TRBJ1-2; perhaps TRBD1 as D (6 bases). Germline V lookup: CDR1 SGHAT, CDR2 FQNNGV. The CDR3 has 16 residues. V shed 8 bases and J shed 7 bases, with 26 bases lying between them. CDR3 DNA: TGTGCCAGCGCAACCCGCCGCGTTAATACCAGGGGTGGCTACACCTTC. Residues: CASATRRVNTRGGYTF.

In this sample, this clone turned up many times. The chain uses TRBV4-1 and TRBJ2-1; TRBD2 matches at 9 bases. The germline V gene has CDR1 MGHRA and CDR2 YSYEKL. V dropped 1 base and J dropped 0; count of bases not matched to a gene: 4. This CDR3 is 17 amino acids long. The CDR3 DNA follows: TGCGCCAGCAGCCAAGGACTAGCGGTCCTCTCCTACAATGAGCAGTTCTTC. Protein: CASSQGLAVLSYNEQFF.

J is TRBJ1-1 and V is TRBV28, with D possibly being TRBD1 (6 bases). The length of the CDR3 is 14 residues. CDR1 MDHEN and CDR2 SYDVKM come from the germline V gene. Trimming took 6 bases from V and 0 from J, leaving 11 bases between them. The CDR3 sequence is CASSLQGVNTEAFF. In DNA form, the CDR3 reads TGTGCCAGCAGCCTACAGGGTGTGAACACTGAAGCTTTCTTT.

The chain employs TRBV3-1 (or the pseudogene TRBV3-2) and TRBJ1-1; a possible D gene is TRBD1 (5 bases). V was shortened by 3 bases and J by 9 bases, with 14 bases between the two germline ends. The CDR3 consists of 13 residues. Per the germline V gene, CDR1 is LGHDT and CDR2 is YNNKEL (reference sequence). CDR3 region: CASSQMGGDKAFF. CDR3 DNA: TGTGCCAGCAGCCAGATGGGGGGGGATAAAGCTTTCTTT.

CDR3 protein: CSVAGDQNHF. DNA for the CDR3: TGCAGTGTTGCGGGGGACCAGAACCACTTT. The gene calls are TRBV20-1 and TRBJ1-6, with D possibly being TRBD1 (5 bases). Germline V CDR1 and CDR2: DFQATT, SNEGSKA (reference sequence). Trimming removed 7 bases from V and 18 bases from J, with 16 bases in between. CDR3 size: 10 residues.

V gene TRBV7-6 combines with J gene TRBJ1-6, with 7 bases aligning to TRBD1. Unmatched junction bases numbered 6, after V lost 0 bases and J lost 7 bases. Germline CDR1 is SGHVS and CDR2 is FNYEAQ. The CDR3 is 16 amino acids. For the CDR3, the DNA is TGTGCCAGCAGCTTAGCCGGGGGACAGAAAAATTCACCCCTCCACTTT. Translation gives CASSLAGGQKNSPLHF. The whole variable domain, filled in from reference TRBV7-6 and TRBJ1-6, reads GAGVSQSPRYKVTKRGQDVALRCDPISGHVSLYWYRQALGQGPEFLTYFNYEAQQDKSGLPNDRFSAERPEGSISTLTIQRTEQRDSAMYRCASSLAGGQKNSPLHFGNGTRLTVT.